The T cell receptor (beta chain) described here comes from a study of regulatory T cells in long-lasting Graves disease. Findings and caveats of the study: Limited samples may have lowered accuracy.

Looked up from germline, CDR1 is MNHEY and CDR2 is SMNVEV (reference sequence). V lost 3 bases, J lost 5 bases, and 10 bases lay in between. This CDR3 comprises 14 residues. With regard to this clonotype: Antigen: not known.

With iRepertoire HTBI primers and Arm-PCR of CDR3 regions, TCR beta libraries were built. TCRdb recomputed calls from the multiplex PCR reads with MiXCR, one row per CDR3 protein. The table shows about 350,000 distinct CDR3 sequences, with about a sixth occurring only once. As for time point: newly diagnosed GD, antithyroid drugs for less than 3 months. Following extraction of RNA from PBMCs, that RNA was used to make the TCR library. The same data also contributed to another study, on T cells in Graves' hyperthyroidism and ophthalmopathy. As that report states: Researchers found most expanded thyroid clonotypes above 0.001 in blood as well.

The TCR sequence derives from a woman aged 18 to 35 with Graves disease. The sequences come from peripheral blood mononuclear cells (PBMCs), collected at new diagnosis, from a patient treated with antithyroid drugs. The chain uses TRBV27 and TRBJ2-2; tentatively, D is TRBD2 (5 bases). The CDR3 is CASSFFPGTGELFF. As DNA, the CDR3 is TGTGCCAGCAGTTTCTTCCCGGGGACCGGGGAGCTGTTTTTT.